This TCR beta chain was documented in a study of T cell changes during pregnancy in multiple sclerosis. Clones were sequenced by immunoSEQ multiplex PCR, and TCRdb holds only the in-frame ones, with some missing. The sample has about 18,000 clones, around 87% seen once; the top ten hold roughly 13%. The specimen comprised CD8+ T cells from peripheral blood mononuclear cells, sampled in the third trimester of pregnancy. This receptor was identified in a female donor in good health, enrolled as a control in a pregnancy study.

The CDR3 protein is CASSIGLAGSPDTQYF. As DNA, the CDR3 is TGTGCCAGTAGTATCGGACTAGCGGGGTCCCCAGATACGCAGTATTTT. The gene calls are TRBV19 and TRBJ2-3, with TRBD2 matching over 12 bases. V shed 3 bases and J 4 bases; nucleotides not matched to a gene: 5. This CDR3 has 16 amino acids. CDR1 LNHDA and CDR2 SQIVND come from the germline V gene (reference sequence).